This TCR beta chain was documented in a study of T cells in Graves' hyperthyroidism and ophthalmopathy. Germline-derived CDR1 and CDR2 are MNHNS and SASEGT. The CDR3 is 15 amino acids. Unmatched junction bases numbered 8, after V lost 6 bases and J lost 5 bases. Amplification targeted TCR beta CDR3 regions from RNA transcripts. First-round RT-PCR targeting the TCR CDR3 was performed with the HTBI primer set. TCRdb used MiXCR to reprocess the multiplex PCR reads, holding one entry per CDR3 protein. Among fewer than 450,000 distinct CDR3 sequences listed, about 18% were seen once. Overall study findings and caveats: Most thyroid clonotypes expanded above 0.001 were also detected in blood. The authors' 13 V-J model separated ophthalmopathy from stable hyperthyroidism.

The hyperthyroidism was newly diagnosed and had lasted under 2 months; the patients were aged 18 to 65. This sample holds PBMCs from roughly 10 ml fresh peripheral blood. A word on this clonotype: The antigen is unknown.

The source of this sequence is a woman in her 30s with Graves' hyperthyroidism that later progressed to Graves' ophthalmopathy. The V gene is TRBV6-1, the J gene TRBJ2-3; 10 bases fit TRBD1. The sequenced sample was blood. CDR3 protein: CASRQPGTGVDTQYF. The CDR3 bases are TGTGCCAGCAGGCAGCCCGGGACAGGGGTAGATACGCAGTATTTT.